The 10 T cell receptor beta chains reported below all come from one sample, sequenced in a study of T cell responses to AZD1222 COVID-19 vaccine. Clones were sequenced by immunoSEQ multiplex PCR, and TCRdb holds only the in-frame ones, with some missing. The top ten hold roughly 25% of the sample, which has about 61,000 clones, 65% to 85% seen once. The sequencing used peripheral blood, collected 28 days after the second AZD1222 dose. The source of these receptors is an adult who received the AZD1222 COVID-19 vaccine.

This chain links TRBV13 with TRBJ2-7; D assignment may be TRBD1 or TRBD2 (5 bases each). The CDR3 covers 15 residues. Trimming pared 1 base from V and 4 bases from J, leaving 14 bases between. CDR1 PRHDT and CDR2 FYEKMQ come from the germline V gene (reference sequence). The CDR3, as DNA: TGTGCCAGCAGCTTAGTTCCCGGGACCTCTTACGAGCAGTACTTC. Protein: CASSLVPGTSYEQYF.

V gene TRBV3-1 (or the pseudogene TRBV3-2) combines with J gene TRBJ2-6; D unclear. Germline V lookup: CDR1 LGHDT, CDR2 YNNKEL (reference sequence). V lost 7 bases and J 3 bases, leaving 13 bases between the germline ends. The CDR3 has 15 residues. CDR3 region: CASTPPGGGANVLTF. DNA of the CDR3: TGTGCCAGCACTCCCCCCGGCGGTGGGGCCAACGTCCTGACTTTC.

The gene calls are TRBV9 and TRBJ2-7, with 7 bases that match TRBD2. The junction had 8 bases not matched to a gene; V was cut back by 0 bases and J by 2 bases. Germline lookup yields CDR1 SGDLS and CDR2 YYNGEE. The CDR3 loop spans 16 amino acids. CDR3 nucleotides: TGTGCCAGCAGCGTAGGTTGGGCTAGCGGAGCCTACGAGCAGTACTTC. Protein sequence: CASSVGWASGAYEQYF.

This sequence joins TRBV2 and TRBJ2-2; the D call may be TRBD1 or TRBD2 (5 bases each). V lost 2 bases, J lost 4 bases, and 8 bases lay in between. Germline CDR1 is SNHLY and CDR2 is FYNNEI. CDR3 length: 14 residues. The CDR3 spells CASSEFGATGELFF. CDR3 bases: TGTGCCAGCAGTGAATTCGGGGCCACCGGGGAGCTGTTTTTT.

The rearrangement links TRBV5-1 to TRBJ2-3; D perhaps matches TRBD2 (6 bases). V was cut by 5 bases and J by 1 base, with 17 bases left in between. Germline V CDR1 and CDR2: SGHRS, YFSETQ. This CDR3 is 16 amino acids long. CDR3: CASSFGESGGTDTQYF. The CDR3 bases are TGCGCCAGCAGTTTTGGGGAGTCGGGGGGCACAGATACGCAGTATTTT.

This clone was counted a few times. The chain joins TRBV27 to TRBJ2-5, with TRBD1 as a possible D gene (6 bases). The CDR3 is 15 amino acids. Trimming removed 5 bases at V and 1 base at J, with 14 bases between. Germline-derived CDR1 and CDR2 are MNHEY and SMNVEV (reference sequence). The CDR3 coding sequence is TGTGCCAGCAGTCGGACACTAGGGGGCCAAGAGACCCAGTACTTC. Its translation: CASSRTLGGQETQYF.

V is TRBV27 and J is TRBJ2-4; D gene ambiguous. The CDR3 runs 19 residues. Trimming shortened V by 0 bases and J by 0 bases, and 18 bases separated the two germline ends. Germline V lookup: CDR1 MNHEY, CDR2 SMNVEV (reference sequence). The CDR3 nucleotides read TGTGCCAGCAGTTTATCTTCGGGTAGACATCTGGTAGCCAAAAACATTCAGTACTTC. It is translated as CASSLSSGRHLVAKNIQYF.

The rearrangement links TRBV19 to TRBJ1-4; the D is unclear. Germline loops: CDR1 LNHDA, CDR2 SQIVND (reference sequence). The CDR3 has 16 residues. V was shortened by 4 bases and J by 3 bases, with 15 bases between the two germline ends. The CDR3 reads CASSTIDRRSNEKLFF. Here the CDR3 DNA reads TGTGCCAGTAGTACGATCGACCGCCGCTCTAATGAAAAACTGTTTTTT.

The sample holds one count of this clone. The CDR3 region is CAWSVRQGTKQPQHF. The CDR3 DNA is TGTGCCTGGAGTGTGAGACAGGGGACTAAACAGCCCCAGCATTTT. The rearrangement uses TRBV30 and TRBJ1-5, with 8 bases identical to TRBD1. The CDR3 consists of 15 residues. Per germline, CDR1 GTSNPN and CDR2 SVGIG (reference sequence). V gave up 0 bases and J gave up 7 bases; unmatched junction bases: 8.

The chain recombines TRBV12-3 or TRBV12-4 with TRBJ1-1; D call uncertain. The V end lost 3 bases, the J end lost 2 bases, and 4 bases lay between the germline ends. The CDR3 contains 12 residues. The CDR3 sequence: CASSFSNTEAFF. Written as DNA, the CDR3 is TGTGCCAGCAGTTTTTCTAACACTGAAGCTTTCTTT.